The clone carrying this T cell receptor (beta chain) was detected only a few times. This may be a read error: a much more frequent sequence differs by one nucleotide. The CDR3 runs to 16 residues. Germline V gene lookup returns CDR1 MDHEN and CDR2 SYDVKM. These data are taken from a study of blood T cells in healthy people across ages. Through a sample-barcoded 5' primer and a J-beta primer mix, a second PCR was run for roughly 6 to 11 cycles. MiXCR, applied by TCRdb to the 5' RACE reads, yields one record per CDR3 protein. The sample yields some 640,000 distinct CDR3 sequences, around half seen once.

The chain uses TRBV28 and TRBJ1-2; D perhaps matches TRBD1 (5 bases). Sequencing was done on a sample of blood. The origin of this receptor is a woman aged 55 to 70 in good health. The chain's CDR3 is CTSRFPERQGGYGYTF. The CDR3 bases are TGTACCAGCAGGTTTCCCGAACGCCAGGGCGGATATGGCTACACCTTC.